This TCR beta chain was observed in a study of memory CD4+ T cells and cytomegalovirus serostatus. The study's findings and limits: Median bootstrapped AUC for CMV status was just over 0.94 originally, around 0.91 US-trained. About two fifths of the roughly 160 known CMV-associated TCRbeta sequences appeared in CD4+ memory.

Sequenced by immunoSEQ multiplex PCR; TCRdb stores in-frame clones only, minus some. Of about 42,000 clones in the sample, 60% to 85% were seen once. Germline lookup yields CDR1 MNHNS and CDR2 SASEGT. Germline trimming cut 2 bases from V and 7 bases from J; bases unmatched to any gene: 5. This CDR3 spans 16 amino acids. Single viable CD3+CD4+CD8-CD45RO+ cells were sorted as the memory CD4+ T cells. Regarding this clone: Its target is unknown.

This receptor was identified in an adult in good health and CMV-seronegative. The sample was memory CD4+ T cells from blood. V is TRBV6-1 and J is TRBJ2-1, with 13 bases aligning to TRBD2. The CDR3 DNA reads TGTGCCAGCAGTGAAACCACTAGCGGGGGGGGAAATGAGCAGTTCTTC. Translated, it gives CASSETTSGGGNEQFF.